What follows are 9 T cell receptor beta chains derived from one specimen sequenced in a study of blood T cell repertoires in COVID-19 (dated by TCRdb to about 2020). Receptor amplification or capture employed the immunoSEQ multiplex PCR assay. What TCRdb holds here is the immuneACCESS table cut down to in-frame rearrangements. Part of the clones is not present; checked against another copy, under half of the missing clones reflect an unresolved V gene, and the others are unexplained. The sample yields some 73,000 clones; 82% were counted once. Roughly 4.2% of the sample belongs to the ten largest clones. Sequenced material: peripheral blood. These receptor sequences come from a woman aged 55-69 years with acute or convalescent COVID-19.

The CDR3, as DNA: TGTGCCAGCAAGGACAGGGGGTTAAATTTAGGTACTAATGAAAAACTGTTTTTT. The encoded protein is CASKDRGLNLGTNEKLFF. The chain joins TRBV27 to TRBJ1-4; 10 bases map to TRBD1. The ends lost 7 bases at V and 2 bases at J; junction bases unmatched: 13. This CDR3 has 18 amino acids. CDR1 and CDR2 from the germline V gene are MNHEY and SMNVEV (reference sequence). Based on the CDR3 plus reference TRBV27 and TRBJ1-4, the full variable domain is EAQVTQNPRYLITVTGKKLTVTCSQNMNHEYMSWYRQDPGLGLRQIYYSMNVEVTDKGDVPEGYKVSRKEKRNFPLILESPSPNQTSLYFCASKDRGLNLGTNEKLFFGSGTQLSVL.

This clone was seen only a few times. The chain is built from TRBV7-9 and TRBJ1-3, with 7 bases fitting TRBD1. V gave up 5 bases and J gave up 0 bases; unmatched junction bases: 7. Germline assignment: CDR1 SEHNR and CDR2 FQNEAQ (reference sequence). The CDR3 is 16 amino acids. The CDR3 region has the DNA TGTGCCAGCAGCATGACAGGGCTGAGCTCTGGAAACACCATATATTTT. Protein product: CASSMTGLSSGNTIYF.

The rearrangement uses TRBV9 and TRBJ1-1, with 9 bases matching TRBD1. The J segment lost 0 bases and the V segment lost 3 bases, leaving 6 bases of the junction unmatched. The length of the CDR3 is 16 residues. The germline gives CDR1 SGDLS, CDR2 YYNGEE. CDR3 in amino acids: CASSGTGAALNTEAFF. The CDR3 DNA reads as TGTGCCAGCAGCGGGACAGGGGCAGCTTTGAACACTGAAGCTTTCTTT.

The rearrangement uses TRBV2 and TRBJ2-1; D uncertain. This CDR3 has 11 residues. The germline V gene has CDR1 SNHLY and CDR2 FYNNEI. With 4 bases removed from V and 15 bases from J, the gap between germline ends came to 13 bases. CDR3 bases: TGTGCCAGCAGTGTGCCGGCGAGGTGGTTCTTC. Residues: CASSVPARWFF.

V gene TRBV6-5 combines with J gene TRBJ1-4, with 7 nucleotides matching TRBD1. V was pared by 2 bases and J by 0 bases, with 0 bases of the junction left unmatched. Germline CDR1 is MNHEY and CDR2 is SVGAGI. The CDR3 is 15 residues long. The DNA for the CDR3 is TGTGCCAGCAGTTACACAGGGGCAACTAATGAAAAACTGTTTTTT. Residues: CASSYTGATNEKLFF.

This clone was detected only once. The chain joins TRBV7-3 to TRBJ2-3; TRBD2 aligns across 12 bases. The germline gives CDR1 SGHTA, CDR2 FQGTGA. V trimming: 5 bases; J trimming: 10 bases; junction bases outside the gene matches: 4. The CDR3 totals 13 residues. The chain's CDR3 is CASSLASGGAQYF. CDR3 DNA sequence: TGTGCCAGCAGCCTCGCTAGCGGGGGGGCGCAGTATTTT.

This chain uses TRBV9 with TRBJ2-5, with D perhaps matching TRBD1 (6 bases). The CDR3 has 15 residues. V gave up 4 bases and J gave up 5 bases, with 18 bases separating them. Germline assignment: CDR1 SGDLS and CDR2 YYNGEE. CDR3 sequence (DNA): TGTGCCAGCAGCACATCAACAGGGCGCGGCGAGACCCAGTACTTC. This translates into CASSTSTGRGETQYF.

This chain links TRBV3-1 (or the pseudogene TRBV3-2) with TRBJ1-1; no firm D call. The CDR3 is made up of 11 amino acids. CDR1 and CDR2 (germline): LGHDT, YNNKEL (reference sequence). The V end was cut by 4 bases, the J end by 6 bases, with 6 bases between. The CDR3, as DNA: TGTGCCAGCAGCCTAAATGCTGAAGCTTTCTTT. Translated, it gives CASSLNAEAFF.

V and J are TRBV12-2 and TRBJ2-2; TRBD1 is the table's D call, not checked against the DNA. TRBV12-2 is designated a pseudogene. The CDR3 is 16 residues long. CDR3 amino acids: CASLPHPGQSTGELFF. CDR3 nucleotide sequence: TGTGCAAGTCTCCCCCATCCGGGACAGTCGACCGGGGAGCTGTTTTTT.